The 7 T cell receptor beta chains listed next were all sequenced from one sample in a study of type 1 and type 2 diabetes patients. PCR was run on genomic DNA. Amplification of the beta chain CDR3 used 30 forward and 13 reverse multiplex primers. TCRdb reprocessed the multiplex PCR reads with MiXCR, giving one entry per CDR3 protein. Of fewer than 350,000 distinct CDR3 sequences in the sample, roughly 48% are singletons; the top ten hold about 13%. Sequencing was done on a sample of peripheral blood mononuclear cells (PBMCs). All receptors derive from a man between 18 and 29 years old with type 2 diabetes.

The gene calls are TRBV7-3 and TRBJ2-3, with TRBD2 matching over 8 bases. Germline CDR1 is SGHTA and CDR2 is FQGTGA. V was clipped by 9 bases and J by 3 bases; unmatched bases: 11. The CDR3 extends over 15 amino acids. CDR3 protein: CASSMASGLTDTQYF. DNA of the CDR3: TGTGCCAGTAGTATGGCTAGCGGGCTGACAGATACGCAGTATTTT.

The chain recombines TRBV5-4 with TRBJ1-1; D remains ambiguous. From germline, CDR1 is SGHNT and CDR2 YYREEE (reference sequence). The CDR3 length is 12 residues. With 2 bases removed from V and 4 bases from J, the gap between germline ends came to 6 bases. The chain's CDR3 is CASSLPPTEAFF. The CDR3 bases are TGTGCCAGCAGCTTACCCCCCACTGAAGCTTTCTTT.

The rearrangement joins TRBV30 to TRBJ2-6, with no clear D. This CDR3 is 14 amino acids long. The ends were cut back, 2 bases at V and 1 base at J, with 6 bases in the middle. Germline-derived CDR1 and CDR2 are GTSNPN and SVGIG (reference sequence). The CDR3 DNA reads TGTGCCTGGAGTTTTGGGTCTGGGGCCAACGTCCTGACTTTC. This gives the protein CAWSFGSGANVLTF. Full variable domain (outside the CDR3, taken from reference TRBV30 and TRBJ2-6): SQTIHQWPATLVQPVGSPLSLECTVEGTSNPNLYWYRQAAGRGLQLLFYSVGIGQISSEVPQNLSASRPQDRQFILSSKKLLLSDSGFYLCAWSFGSGANVLTFGAGSRLTVL.

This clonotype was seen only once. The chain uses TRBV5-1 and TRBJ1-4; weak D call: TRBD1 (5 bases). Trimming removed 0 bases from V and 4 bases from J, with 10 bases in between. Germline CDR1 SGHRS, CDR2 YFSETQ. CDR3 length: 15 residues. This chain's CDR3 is CASSLEGGVNEKLFF. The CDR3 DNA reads TGCGCCAGCAGCTTGGAGGGAGGGGTTAATGAAAAACTGTTTTTT.

Here the CDR3 DNA reads TGCAGTGCGGGAATGAACACTGAAGCTTTCTTT. Amino acids: CSAGMNTEAFF. The V gene is TRBV20-1, the J gene TRBJ1-1, with unresolved D. Germline V gene sequence: CDR1 DFQATT, CDR2 SNEGSKA (reference sequence). CDR3 length equals 11 residues. The V gene lost 6 bases and the J gene lost 0 bases, with 5 bases spanning the gap.

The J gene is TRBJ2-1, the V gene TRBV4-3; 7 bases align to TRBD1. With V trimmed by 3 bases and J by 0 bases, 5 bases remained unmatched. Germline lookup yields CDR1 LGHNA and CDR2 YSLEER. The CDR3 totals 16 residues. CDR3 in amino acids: CASSQEQGSSYNEQFF. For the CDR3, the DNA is TGCGCCAGCAGCCAGGAACAGGGGAGCTCCTACAATGAGCAGTTCTTC.

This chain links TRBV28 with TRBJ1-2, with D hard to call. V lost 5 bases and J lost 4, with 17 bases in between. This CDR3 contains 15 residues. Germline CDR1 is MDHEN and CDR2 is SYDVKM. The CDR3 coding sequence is TGTGCCAGCAGTCTCCCCAATCGAGGCTTCTATGGCTACACCTTC. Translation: CASSLPNRGFYGYTF.